The sequence of this T cell receptor beta chain was determined in a study of cytomegalovirus exposure and HLA in healthy donors. General observations from the study: A prior analysis recorded that most TCR beta V segments were productive about 87% or about 30% of the time.

The trim removed 6 bases at V and 4 bases at J, leaving 10 bases unmatched. The CDR3 has 15 amino acids. Looked up from germline, CDR1 is MNHNY and CDR2 is SVGAGI (reference sequence). This clone was seen once. Its specificity is not known. The primer mix had 60 Vbeta and 13 Jbeta primers. Sequenced by immunoSEQ multiplex PCR; TCRdb stores in-frame clones only, minus some. This table holds around 180,000 clones, 70% to 80% found once. The rearrangement joins TRBV6-6 to TRBJ2-7, with 9 bases identical to TRBD2. The sequenced sample was PBMCs. This TCR was sampled from a man aged 55 to 69 in good health and CMV-seronegative. The CDR3 here is CASSPFASGKYEQYF. CDR3 DNA sequence: TGTGCCAGCAGCCCCTTCGCTAGCGGGAAGTACGAGCAGTACTTC.